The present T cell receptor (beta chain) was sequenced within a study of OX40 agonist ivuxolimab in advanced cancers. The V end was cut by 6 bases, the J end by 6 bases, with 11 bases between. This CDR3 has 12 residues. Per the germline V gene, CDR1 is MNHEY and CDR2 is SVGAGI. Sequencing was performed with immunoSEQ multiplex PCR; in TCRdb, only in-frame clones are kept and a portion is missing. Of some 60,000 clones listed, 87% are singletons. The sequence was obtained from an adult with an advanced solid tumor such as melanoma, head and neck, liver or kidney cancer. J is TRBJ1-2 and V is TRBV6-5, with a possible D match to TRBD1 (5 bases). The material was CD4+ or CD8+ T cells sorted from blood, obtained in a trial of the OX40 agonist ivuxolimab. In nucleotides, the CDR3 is TGTGCCAGCAGCCTGAGGGGTGATGGCTACACCTTC. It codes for CASSLRGDGYTF.